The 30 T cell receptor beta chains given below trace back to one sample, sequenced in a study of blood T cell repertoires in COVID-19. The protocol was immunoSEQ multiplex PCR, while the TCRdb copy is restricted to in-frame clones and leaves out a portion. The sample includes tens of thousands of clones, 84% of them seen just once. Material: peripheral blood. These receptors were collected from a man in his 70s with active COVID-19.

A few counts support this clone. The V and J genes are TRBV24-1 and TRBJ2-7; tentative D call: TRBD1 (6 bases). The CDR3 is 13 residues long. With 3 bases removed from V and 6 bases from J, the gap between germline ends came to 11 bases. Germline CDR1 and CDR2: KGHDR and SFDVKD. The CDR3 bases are TGTGCCACCAGTGATCCCCCCAGGGGCGAGCAGTACTTC. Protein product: CATSDPPRGEQYF.

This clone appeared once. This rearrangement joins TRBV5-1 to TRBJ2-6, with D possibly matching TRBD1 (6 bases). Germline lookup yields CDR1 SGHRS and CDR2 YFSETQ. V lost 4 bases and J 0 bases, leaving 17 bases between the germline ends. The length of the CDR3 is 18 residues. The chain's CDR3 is CASSAMPGQGSGANVLTF. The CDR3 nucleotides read TGCGCCAGCAGCGCGATGCCGGGACAAGGCTCTGGGGCCAACGTCCTGACTTTC. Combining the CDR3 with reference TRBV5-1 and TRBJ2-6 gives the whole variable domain KAGVTQTPRYLIKTRGQQVTLSCSPISGHRSVSWYQQTPGQGLQFLFEYFSETQRNKGNFPGRFSGRQFSNSRSEMNVSTLELGDSALYLCASSAMPGQGSGANVLTFGAGSRLTVL.

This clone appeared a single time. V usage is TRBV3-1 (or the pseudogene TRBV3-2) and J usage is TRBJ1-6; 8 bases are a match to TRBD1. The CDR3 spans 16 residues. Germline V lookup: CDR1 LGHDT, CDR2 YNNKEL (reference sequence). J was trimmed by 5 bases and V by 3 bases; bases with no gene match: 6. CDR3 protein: CASSQNRGVDNSPLHF. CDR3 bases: TGTGCCAGCAGCCAGAACAGGGGGGTAGATAATTCACCCCTCCACTTT.

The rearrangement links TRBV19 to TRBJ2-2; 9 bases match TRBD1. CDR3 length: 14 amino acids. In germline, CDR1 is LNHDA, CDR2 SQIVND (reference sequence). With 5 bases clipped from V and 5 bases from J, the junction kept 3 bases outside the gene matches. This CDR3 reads CASSAGTGTGELFF. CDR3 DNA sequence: TGTGCCAGTAGTGCCGGGACAGGGACCGGGGAGCTGTTTTTT.

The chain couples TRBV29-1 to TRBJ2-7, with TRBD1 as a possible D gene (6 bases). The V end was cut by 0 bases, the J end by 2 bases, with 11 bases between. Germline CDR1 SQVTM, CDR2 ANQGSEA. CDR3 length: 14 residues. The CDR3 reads CSVEDQGRPYEQYF. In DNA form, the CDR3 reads TGCAGCGTTGAAGATCAGGGGCGCCCCTACGAGCAGTACTTC.

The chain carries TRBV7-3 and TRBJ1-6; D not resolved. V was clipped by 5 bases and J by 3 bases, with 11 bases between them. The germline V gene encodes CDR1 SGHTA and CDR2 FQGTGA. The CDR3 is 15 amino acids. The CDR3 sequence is CASSLDGNYNSPLHF. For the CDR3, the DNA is TGTGCCAGCAGCCTAGACGGAAACTATAATTCACCCCTCCACTTT. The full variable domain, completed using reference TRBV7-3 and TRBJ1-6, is GAGVSQTPSNKVTEKGKYVELRCDPISGHTALYWYRQSLGQGPEFLIYFQGTGAADDSGLPNDRFFAVRPEGSVSTLKIQRTERGDSAVYLCASSLDGNYNSPLHFGNGTRLTVT.

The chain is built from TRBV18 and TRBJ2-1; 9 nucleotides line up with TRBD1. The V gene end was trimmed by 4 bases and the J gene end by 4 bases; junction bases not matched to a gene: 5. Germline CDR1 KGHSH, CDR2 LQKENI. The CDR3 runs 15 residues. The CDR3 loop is CASSQTGGAYNEQFF. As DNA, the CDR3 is TGTGCCAGCTCACAGACAGGGGGGGCGTACAATGAGCAGTTCTTC.

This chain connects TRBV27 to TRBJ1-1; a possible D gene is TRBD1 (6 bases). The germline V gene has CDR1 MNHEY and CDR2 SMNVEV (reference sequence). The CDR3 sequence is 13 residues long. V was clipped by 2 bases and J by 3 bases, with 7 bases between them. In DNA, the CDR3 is TGTGCCAGCAGTTTAAAGGGGGACACTGAAGCTTTCTTT. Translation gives CASSLKGDTEAFF.

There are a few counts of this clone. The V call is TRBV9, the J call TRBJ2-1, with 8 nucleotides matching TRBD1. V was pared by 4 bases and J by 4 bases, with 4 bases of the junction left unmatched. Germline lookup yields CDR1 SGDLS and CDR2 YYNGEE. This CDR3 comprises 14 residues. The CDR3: CASSQRTGYNEQFF. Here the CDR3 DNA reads TGTGCCAGCAGCCAGAGGACAGGGTACAATGAGCAGTTCTTC.

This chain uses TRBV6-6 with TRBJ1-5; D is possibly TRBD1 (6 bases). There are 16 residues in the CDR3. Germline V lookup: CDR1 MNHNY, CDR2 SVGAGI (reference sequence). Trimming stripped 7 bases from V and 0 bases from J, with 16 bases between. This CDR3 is CASTTPTGHSNQPQHF. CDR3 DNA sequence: TGTGCCAGCACAACCCCCACAGGGCATAGCAATCAGCCCCAGCATTTT.

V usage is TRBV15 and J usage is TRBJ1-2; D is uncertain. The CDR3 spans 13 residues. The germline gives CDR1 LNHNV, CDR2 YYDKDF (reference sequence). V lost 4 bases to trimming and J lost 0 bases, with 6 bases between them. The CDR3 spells CATSNGANYGYTF. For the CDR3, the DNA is TGTGCCACCAGCAACGGAGCTAACTATGGCTACACCTTC.

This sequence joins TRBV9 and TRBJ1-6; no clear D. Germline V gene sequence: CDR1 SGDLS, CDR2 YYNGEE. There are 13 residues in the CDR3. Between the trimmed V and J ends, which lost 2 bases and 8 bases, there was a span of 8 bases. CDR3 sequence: CASSVRADSPLHF. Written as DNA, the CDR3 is TGTGCCAGCAGCGTGAGGGCGGATTCACCCCTCCACTTT.

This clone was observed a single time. CDR3 sequence: CASSVAGDTDTQYF. The CDR3 nucleotides read TGTGCCAGCAGCGTAGCGGGGGACACAGATACGCAGTATTTT. The genes are TRBV9 and TRBJ2-3; D may be TRBD2 (6 bases). The V gene lost 0 bases and the J gene lost 2 bases, with 7 bases spanning the gap. There are 14 residues in the CDR3. Per germline, CDR1 SGDLS and CDR2 YYNGEE.

The CDR3 DNA follows: TGTGCCAGCAGCGTGCAGGGGGTCCTCGAAGAGACCCAGTACTTC. It translates to CASSVQGVLEETQYF. The chain combines TRBV9 with TRBJ2-5; TRBD1 aligns across 7 bases. V was clipped by 2 bases and J by 3 bases; unmatched bases: 7. The germline CDR1 and CDR2 sequences are SGDLS and YYNGEE. This CDR3 contains 15 residues.

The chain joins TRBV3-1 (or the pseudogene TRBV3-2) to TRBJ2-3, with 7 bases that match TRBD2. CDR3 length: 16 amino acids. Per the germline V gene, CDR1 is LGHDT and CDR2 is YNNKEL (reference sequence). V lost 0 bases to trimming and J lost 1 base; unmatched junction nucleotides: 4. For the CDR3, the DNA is TGTGCCAGCAGCCAAGAGGGGGGGTTGGGCACAGATACGCAGTATTTT. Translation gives CASSQEGGLGTDTQYF.

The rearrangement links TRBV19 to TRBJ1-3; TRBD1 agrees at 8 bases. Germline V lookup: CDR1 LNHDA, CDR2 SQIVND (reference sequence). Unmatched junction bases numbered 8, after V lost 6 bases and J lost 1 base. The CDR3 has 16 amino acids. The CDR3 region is CASRRQGAASGNTIYF. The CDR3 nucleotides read TGTGCCAGTAGGAGGCAGGGGGCGGCATCTGGAAACACCATATATTTT.

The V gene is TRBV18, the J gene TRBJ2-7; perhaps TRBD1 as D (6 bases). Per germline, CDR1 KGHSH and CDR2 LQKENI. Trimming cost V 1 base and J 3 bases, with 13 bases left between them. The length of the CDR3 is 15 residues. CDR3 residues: CASSPRRGQSYEQYF. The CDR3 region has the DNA TGTGCCAGCTCACCACGGCGAGGACAGAGCTACGAGCAGTACTTC.

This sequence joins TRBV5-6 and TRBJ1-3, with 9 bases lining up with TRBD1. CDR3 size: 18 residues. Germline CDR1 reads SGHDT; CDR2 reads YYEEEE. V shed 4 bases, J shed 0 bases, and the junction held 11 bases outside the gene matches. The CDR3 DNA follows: TGTGCCAGCAGCCCCGGAGGGACAGGGAGCCTCTCTGGAAACACCATATATTTT. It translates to CASSPGGTGSLSGNTIYF.

The CDR3: CASSSDRPYNEQFF. The CDR3, as DNA: TGTGCCAGCAGTTCTGACAGGCCCTACAATGAGCAGTTCTTC. The chain employs TRBV2 and TRBJ2-1; D possibly corresponds to TRBD1 (6 bases). Per germline, CDR1 SNHLY and CDR2 FYNNEI. The CDR3 loop spans 14 amino acids. V dropped 5 bases and J dropped 2 bases, with 10 bases sitting between them.

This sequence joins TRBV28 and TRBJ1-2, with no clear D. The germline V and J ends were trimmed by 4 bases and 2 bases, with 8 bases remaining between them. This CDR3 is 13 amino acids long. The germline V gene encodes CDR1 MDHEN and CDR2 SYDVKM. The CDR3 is CASSSPGNYGYTF. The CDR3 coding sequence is TGTGCCAGCAGTTCTCCAGGAAACTATGGCTACACCTTC.

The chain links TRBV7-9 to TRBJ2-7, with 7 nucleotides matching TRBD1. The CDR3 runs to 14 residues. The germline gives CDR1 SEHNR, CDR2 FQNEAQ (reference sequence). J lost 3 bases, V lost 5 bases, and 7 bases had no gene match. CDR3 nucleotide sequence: TGTGCCAGCAGCAGCCTCGGACAGGTCTACGAGCAGTACTTC. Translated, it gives CASSSLGQVYEQYF.

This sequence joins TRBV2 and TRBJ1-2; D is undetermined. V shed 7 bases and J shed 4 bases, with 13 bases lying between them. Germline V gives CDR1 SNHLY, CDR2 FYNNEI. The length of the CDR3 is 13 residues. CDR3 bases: TGTGCCAGCACCACTGGGCCAGCCTATGGCTACACCTTC. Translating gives CASTTGPAYGYTF.

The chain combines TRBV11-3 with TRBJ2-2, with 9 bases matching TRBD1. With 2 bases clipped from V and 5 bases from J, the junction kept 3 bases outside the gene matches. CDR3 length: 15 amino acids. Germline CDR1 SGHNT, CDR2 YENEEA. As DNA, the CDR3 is TGTGCCAGCAGCTTAAAACAGGGGGCGACCGGGGAGCTGTTTTTT. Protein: CASSLKQGATGELFF.

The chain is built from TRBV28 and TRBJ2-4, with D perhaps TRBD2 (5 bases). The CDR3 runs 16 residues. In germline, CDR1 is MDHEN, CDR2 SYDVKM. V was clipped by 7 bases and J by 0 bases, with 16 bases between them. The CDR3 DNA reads TGTGCCAGCACCGGACCGGGGTCATTAGCCAAAAACATTCAGTACTTC. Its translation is CASTGPGSLAKNIQYF.

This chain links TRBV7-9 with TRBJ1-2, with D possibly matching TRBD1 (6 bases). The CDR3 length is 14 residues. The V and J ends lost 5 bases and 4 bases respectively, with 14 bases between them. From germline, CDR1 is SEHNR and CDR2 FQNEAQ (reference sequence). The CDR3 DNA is TGTGCCAGCAGCCCTTCCGGGACAACCTATGGCTACACCTTC. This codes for CASSPSGTTYGYTF.

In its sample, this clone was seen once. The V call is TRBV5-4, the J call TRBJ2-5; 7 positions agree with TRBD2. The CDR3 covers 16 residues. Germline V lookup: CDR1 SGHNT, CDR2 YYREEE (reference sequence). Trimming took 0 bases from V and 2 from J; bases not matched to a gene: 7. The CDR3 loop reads CASSLATGGGQETQYF. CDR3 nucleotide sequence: TGTGCCAGCAGCTTGGCCACGGGAGGTGGACAAGAGACCCAGTACTTC. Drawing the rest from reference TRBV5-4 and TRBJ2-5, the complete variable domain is ETGVTQSPTHLIKTRGQQVTLRCSSQSGHNTVSWYQQALGQGPQFIFQYYREEENGRGNFPPRFSGLQFPNYSSELNVNALELDDSALYLCASSLATGGGQETQYFGPGTRLLVL.

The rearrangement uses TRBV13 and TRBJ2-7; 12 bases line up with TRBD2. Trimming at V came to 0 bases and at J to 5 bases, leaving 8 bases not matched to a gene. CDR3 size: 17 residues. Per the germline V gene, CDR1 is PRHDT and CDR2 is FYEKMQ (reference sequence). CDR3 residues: CASSLGPLAGGPDEQYF. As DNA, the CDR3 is TGTGCCAGCAGCTTAGGCCCCCTAGCGGGGGGGCCTGACGAGCAGTACTTC.

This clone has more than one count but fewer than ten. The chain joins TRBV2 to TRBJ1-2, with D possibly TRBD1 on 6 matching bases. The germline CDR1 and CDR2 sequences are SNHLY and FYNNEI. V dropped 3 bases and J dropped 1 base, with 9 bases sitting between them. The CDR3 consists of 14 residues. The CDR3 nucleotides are TGTGCCAGCAGTGATGGACAGCTTAACTATGGCTACACCTTC. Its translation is CASSDGQLNYGYTF.

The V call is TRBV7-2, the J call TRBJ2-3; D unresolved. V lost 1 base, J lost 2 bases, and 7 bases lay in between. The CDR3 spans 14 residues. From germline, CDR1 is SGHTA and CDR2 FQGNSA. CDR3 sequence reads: CASSLDFSTDTQYF. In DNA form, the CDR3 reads TGTGCCAGCAGCTTAGATTTCTCCACAGATACGCAGTATTTT.

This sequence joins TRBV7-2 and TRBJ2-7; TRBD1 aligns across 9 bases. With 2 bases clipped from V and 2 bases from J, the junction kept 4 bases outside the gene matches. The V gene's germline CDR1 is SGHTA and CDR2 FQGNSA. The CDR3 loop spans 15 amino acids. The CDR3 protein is CASSLPDRGAYEQYF. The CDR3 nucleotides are TGTGCCAGCAGCTTACCCGACAGGGGGGCCTACGAGCAGTACTTC.